This TCR beta chain is from a study of blood T cell repertoires in COVID-19. Study details: The origin of the acute and convalescent COVID-19 samples was the United States, Italy and Spain.

Germline assignment: CDR1 SGHVS and CDR2 FNYEAQ. This CDR3 has 14 residues. V lost 5 bases to trimming and J lost 3 bases, with 14 bases between them. Methods used by the authors: Reference gene primer amplification in the assay estimated nucleated cell counts. Some clones are missing from TCRdb's copy, which holds only in-frame ones; the method was immunoSEQ multiplex PCR. The V and J calls and clone size are taken from that table; D and trimming were inferred from the DNA. The sample has about 280,000 clones, around nine tenths seen once. Sequencing used PBMCs or T cells enriched from blood (not recorded which). This receptor was identified in a woman in her 40s who had recovered from COVID-19. The V gene is TRBV7-6, the J gene TRBJ2-7; the D is unclear. CDR3 in DNA: TGTGCCAGCAGCCCGGGTAACACCGACTACGAGCAGTACTTC. This gives the protein CASSPGNTDYEQYF.